The 4 T cell receptor beta chains listed next were all sequenced from one sample in a study of blood T cell repertoires in COVID-19. Assay: immunoSEQ multiplex PCR; the TCRdb copy retains only in-frame clones and omits some. This sample has roughly 250,000 clones, with 75% to 95% found just once. Sequenced input: peripheral blood. The origin of the receptors is a person aged 18 to 35 with COVID-19, enrolled during active disease.

Details on this clone: Relative to the germline gene, one junction end is altered; a read error may explain this. The chain employs TRBV7-2 and TRBJ2-7, with 7 bases identical to TRBD1. CDR3 length equals 14 residues. Germline V CDR1 and CDR2: SGHTA, FQGNSA. CDR3 region: CASSLVGQAYGQYF. The DNA of the CDR3 is TGTGCCAGCAGCTTAGTTGGACAGGCTTACGGGCAGTACTTC.

V and J are TRBV9 and TRBJ2-3; 7 positions agree with TRBD1. The trim removed 0 bases at V and 5 bases at J, leaving 3 bases unmatched. This CDR3 spans 14 amino acids. Germline V gene data show CDR1 as SGDLS and CDR2 as YYNGEE. The CDR3 protein is CASSVGTGRDTQYF. CDR3 DNA: TGTGCCAGCAGCGTAGGGACAGGACGAGATACGCAGTATTTT.

This chain joins TRBV28 and TRBJ1-1; 8 bases agree with TRBD1. Germline values: CDR1 MDHEN, CDR2 SYDVKM. The V segment lost 6 bases and the J segment 1 base; nucleotides outside the gene matches: 10. This CDR3 has 16 amino acids. CDR3: CASSPDRALWNTEAFF. CDR3 coding DNA: TGTGCCAGCAGCCCGGACAGGGCATTATGGAACACTGAAGCTTTCTTT.

The chain carries TRBV7-9 and TRBJ2-5, with D uncertain. CDR1 and CDR2 (germline): SEHNR, FQNEAQ (reference sequence). CDR3 size: 12 residues. The ends were cut back, 3 bases at V and 4 bases at J, with 6 bases in the middle. DNA of the CDR3: TGTGCCAGCAGCTTTGGGCTAGAGACCCAGTACTTC. Amino acids: CASSFGLETQYF.